This T cell receptor beta chain is from a study of CD8 T cells in Susac syndrome. With random hexamers, roughly 0.5 to 1 ug RNA was reverse transcribed. An immunoSEQ multiplex PCR generated amplified TCR beta CDR3 products spanning 54 Vbeta and 13 Jbeta. From the immunoSEQ multiplex PCR reads, TCRdb called clonotypes with MiXCR, one entry per CDR3 protein. The sample holds 150,000 to 200,000 distinct CDR3 sequences; about 93% are singletons and the top ten take just over 0.13%. From blood CD8+ and CD4+ T cells, the TCR beta chain was sequenced. Healthy donors matched for age and sex were used as controls. TEMRA cells were FACS-enriched, and CD8+ and CD4+ T cells were isolated negatively. The V segment lost 7 bases and the J segment 2 bases; nucleotides outside the gene matches: 4. The CDR3 extends over 15 amino acids. Germline-derived CDR1 and CDR2 are MNHNS and SASEGT.

This TCR was recovered from a human donor in good health. Specimen: CD4+ T cells from PBMCs. The chain has TRBV6-1 and TRBJ2-5, with TRBD2 matching 13 bases. This chain's CDR3 is CASTSGLAGQETQYF. For the CDR3, the DNA is TGTGCCAGCACTTCGGGACTAGCGGGGCAAGAGACCCAGTACTTC.